The rows below give T cell receptor beta chains drawn from one sample of a study of shared clonotypes between healthy human individuals. TCRdb keeps only in-frame clones here, not all; method: immunoSEQ multiplex PCR. The table shows 850,000 to 1,200,000 clones, with about 76% occurring only once. Specimen: memory CD4+ T cells sorted from blood. The receptors were gathered from a young man in good health. CDR3s leave out the opening cysteine and the closing phenylalanine or tryptophan.

V gene	CDR3 protein
TRBV30	AWRQGGQNTEAF
TRBV4-2	ASSPRSEGLF
TRBV11-3	ASSLAFGTSVEQY
TRBV4-3	ASSQERRGETQY
TRBV11-2	ASSRGLRDRGYEQY
TRBV10-2	ASSEASGRYRGMF
TRBV19	ASSMGPQGNTEAF
TRBV10-1	ASSPDGAGYNEQF
TRBV28	ASSYRETGYT
TRBV10-3	AIRGSGEQY
TRBV14	ASSQETGIGYGYT
TRBV7-9	ARARPWRSSYEQY
TRBV9	ASSVGVSNTGELF
TRBV10-1	ASSSGGNYGYT
TRBV28	ASSPGLAGSVGSYEQY
TRBV7-6	ASSPFYSTETQY
TRBV30	AWRADGRDSEAF
TRBV5-4	ASSTTPVGNNEQF
TRBV4-1	ASSSGTGGEKLF
TRBV11-3	ASSPPTGATNTGELF
TRBV4-1	ASSQDWGPYEQY
TRBV1	TSSQVISGLAGCTDTQY
TRBV15	ATSRSRGSGNTIY
TRBV7-2	ASSLDRYYEQY
TRBV28	ASIGPSSYEQY
TRBV10-1	ASSESIIRDTEAF
TRBV2	ASSRDRAYNEQF